The rows below give T cell receptor beta chains drawn from one sample of a study of OX40 agonist ivuxolimab in advanced cancers. TCRdb's table, derived via immunoSEQ multiplex PCR, lists solely in-frame clones and lacks some. The sample consists of roughly 64,000 clones, about four fifths of them appearing once. The source material was CD4+ or CD8+ T cells sorted from blood, sampled in a trial of the OX40 agonist ivuxolimab. The receptors were gathered from an adult with an advanced solid tumor such as melanoma, head and neck, liver or kidney cancer. Each CDR3 is given with its conserved first and last residue. A D gene is named only where the DNA matches it firmly. Size is stated for part of the rows, as once, few or many counts, or as a class when the clone is expanded.

NA TRBJ1-2 TRBV9 NA CASSVGGREGYTF TGTGCCAGCAGCGTAGGAGGTAGGGAAGGCTACACCTTC
NA TRBJ2-3 TRBV27 NA CASSSPSSAGTDTQYF TGTGCCAGCAGTTCCCCCTCCTCTGCGGGCACAGATACGCAGTATTTT
once TRBJ1-1 TRBV11-3 NA CASSSPPGGLGTEAFF TGTGCCAGCAGCTCACCCCCTGGGGGCCTGGGCACTGAAGCTTTCTTT
NA TRBJ2-7 TRBV18 NA CASSAQSYEQYF TGTGCCAGCTCAGCTCAGTCCTACGAGCAGTACTTC
NA TRBJ1-2 TRBV5-1 NA CASSLSGVSGYTF TGCGCCAGCAGCTTGTCAGGGGTCTCTGGCTACACCTTC
once TRBJ1-2 TRBV19 NA CASSDRGPYGYTF TGTGCCAGTAGTGATCGGGGGCCCTATGGCTACACCTTC
NA TRBJ2-3 TRBV6-1 TRBD2 CASSALAGGPDTQYF TGTGCCAGCAGTGCCTTAGCGGGGGGGCCAGATACGCAGTATTTT
NA TRBJ2-7 TRBV18 TRBD1 CASSPRQGDEQYF TGTGCCAGCTCACCACGCCAGGGGGACGAGCAGTACTTC
NA TRBJ2-3 TRBV5-1 TRBD2 CASSPLSSGNTDTQYF TGCGCCAGCAGCCCCCTATCTAGCGGAAACACAGATACGCAGTATTTT
NA TRBJ2-1 TRBV27 TRBD2 CASSLGIAGNNEQFF TGTGCCAGCAGTTTAGGGATAGCGGGGAACAATGAGCAGTTCTTC
NA TRBJ2-5 TRBV5-1 TRBD2 CASSQGGLAGVETQYF TGCGCCAGCAGCCAGGGTGGACTAGCGGGAGTAGAGACCCAGTACTTC
NA TRBJ2-1 TRBV19 NA CASSKPGPRGEQFF TGTGCCAGTAGTAAACCGGGACCCCGAGGTGAGCAGTTCTTC
once TRBJ1-4 TRBV7-8 TRBD1 CASSRTGYEKLFF TGTGCCAGCAGCCGGACAGGGTATGAAAAACTGTTTTTT
NA TRBJ2-2 TRBV7-9 NA CASSQEAPGSSAGELFF TGTGCCAGCAGCCAAGAGGCTCCAGGCTCATCTGCCGGGGAGCTGTTTTTT
once TRBJ2-3 TRBV4-3 TRBD1 CASSYSTGGGTDTQYF TGCGCCAGCAGCTATTCGACAGGGGGCGGCACAGATACGCAGTATTTT
NA TRBJ1-6 TRBV9 NA CASSGSSYNSPLHF TGTGCCAGCAGCGGGAGCTCCTATAATTCACCCCTCCACTTT
NA TRBJ1-2 TRBV10-3 NA CAISGGARRGYTF TGTGCCATCAGTGGTGGGGCCCGCCGTGGCTACACCTTC
NA TRBJ1-1 TRBV5-5 NA CASSLASDRMNTEAFF TGTGCCAGCAGCTTGGCCTCCGACAGGATGAACACTGAAGCTTTCTTT
NA TRBJ1-4 TRBV7-9 NA CASTRGVATNEKLFF TGTGCCAGTACTAGGGGGGTTGCAACTAATGAAAAACTGTTTTTT
NA TRBJ2-3 TRBV5-1 NA CASSLAVTSTDTQYF TGCGCCAGCAGCCTGGCTGTGACTAGCACAGATACGCAGTATTTT
NA TRBJ2-5 TRBV30 NA CAWTSEGTQYF TGTGCCTGGACCAGTGAAGGGACCCAGTACTTC
NA TRBJ2-7 TRBV5-1 TRBD2 CASSQGTSGRRYEQYF TGCGCCAGCAGCCAGGGGACTAGCGGGAGGCGATACGAGCAGTACTTC